A single sample is the source of the 18 T cell receptor beta chains below, sequenced in a study of cytomegalovirus exposure and HLA in healthy donors. The repertoire was sequenced with immunoSEQ multiplex PCR; TCRdb's copy has only in-frame clones and lacks some. The sample shows around 60,000 clones, around 96% of them seen only once. Sequenced: PBMCs. These receptors were obtained from a woman between 18 and 29 years old in good health and CMV-seronegative.

The rearrangement uses TRBV30 and TRBJ2-5; 7 nucleotides match TRBD2. V was pared by 3 bases and J by 2 bases, with 15 bases of the junction left unmatched. The length of the CDR3 is 17 residues. The germline gives CDR1 GTSNPN, CDR2 SVGIG (reference sequence). CDR3 sequence (DNA): TGTGCCTGGAGGGGGGGGGTTCCCACGCCCAATCAAGAGACCCAGTACTTC. Translating gives CAWRGGVPTPNQETQYF.

This sequence joins TRBV15 and TRBJ2-7, with a tentative D call TRBD2 (6 bases). This CDR3 region has 14 residues. Trimming pared 3 bases from V and 2 bases from J, leaving 11 bases between. CDR1 is LNHNV, CDR2 YYDKDF, per germline (reference sequence). The CDR3 protein is CATSRGGTTYEQYF. CDR3 nucleotides: TGTGCCACCAGCAGGGGCGGGACCACCTACGAGCAGTACTTC.

The J gene is TRBJ2-7, the V gene TRBV28; 8 bases agree with TRBD1. The V gene end was trimmed by 2 bases and the J gene end by 2 bases; junction bases not matched to a gene: 8. In germline, CDR1 is MDHEN, CDR2 SYDVKM. The CDR3 is 16 residues long. CDR3 region: CASSLVGEDRAYEQYF. The CDR3 nucleotides are TGTGCCAGCAGTTTAGTAGGAGAGGACAGGGCCTACGAGCAGTACTTC.

V and J are TRBV19 and TRBJ2-5; weak D call: TRBD2 (6 bases). Germline V gene sequence: CDR1 LNHDA, CDR2 SQIVND (reference sequence). The CDR3 is 15 amino acids. With 7 bases removed from V and 4 bases from J, the gap between germline ends came to 19 bases. The CDR3 DNA is TGTGCCAGTACCCCATACCCGGGGCGGGGAGAGACCCAGTACTTC. Translated: CASTPYPGRGETQYF. Full variable domain (missing parts from reference TRBV19 and TRBJ2-5): DGGITQSPKYLFRKEGQNVTLSCEQNLNHDAMYWYRQDPGQGLRLIYYSQIVNDFQKGDIAEGYSVSREKKESFPLTVTSAQKNPTAFYLCASTPYPGRGETQYFGPGTRLLVL.

The J gene is TRBJ2-7, the V gene TRBV10-1; a possible D gene is TRBD2 (5 bases). Trimming removed 3 bases at V and 1 base at J, with 7 bases between. The germline V gene encodes CDR1 WNHNN and CDR2 SYGVQD (reference sequence). The CDR3 is 13 residues long. The CDR3 DNA reads TGCGCCAGCAGTGACGGACTTTCCTACGAGCAGTACTTC. Amino acids: CASSDGLSYEQYF.

V and J are TRBV7-2 and TRBJ2-5, with D possibly matching TRBD1 (5 bases). The CDR3 has 14 amino acids. Germline CDR1 SGHTA, CDR2 FQGNSA. V was trimmed by 0 bases and J by 5 bases, leaving 10 bases between them. The CDR3 region is CASSLAGRVETQYF. The CDR3 DNA reads as TGTGCCAGCAGCTTAGCGGGCAGGGTGGAGACCCAGTACTTC.

This clone was found once. Other DNA sequences in this sample translate to the same CDR3. This chain connects TRBV11-2 to TRBJ2-7, with 7 nucleotides matching TRBD2. Germline lookup yields CDR1 SGHAT and CDR2 FQNNGV. J was trimmed by 4 bases and V by 1 base; bases with no gene match: 4. CDR3 length: 14 residues. For the CDR3, the DNA is TGTGCCAGCAGCTTAGTGCGGGGGTCTTACGAGCAGTACTTC. Translation: CASSLVRGSYEQYF.

The V gene is TRBV27, the J gene TRBJ1-5; D possibly corresponds to TRBD1 (5 bases). Trimming removed 3 bases at V and 7 bases at J, with 13 bases between. CDR3 length: 14 residues. In germline, CDR1 is MNHEY, CDR2 SMNVEV (reference sequence). The CDR3 region has the DNA TGTGCCAGCAGTTTTGGGAGGTGGGACCAGCCCCAGCATTTT. It yields the protein CASSFGRWDQPQHF.

This rearrangement joins TRBV19 to TRBJ2-2; TRBD2 matches at 8 bases. The CDR3 is 15 amino acids. Germline assignment: CDR1 LNHDA and CDR2 SQIVND (reference sequence). V dropped 9 bases and J dropped 6; count of bases not matched to a gene: 12. CDR3: CASSSWEREPGELFF. DNA for the CDR3: TGTGCCAGCTCCTCGTGGGAGCGGGAGCCCGGGGAGCTGTTTTTT. The full variable domain, in which reference TRBV19 and TRBJ2-2 provide the parts outside the CDR3, is DGGITQSPKYLFRKEGQNVTLSCEQNLNHDAMYWYRQDPGQGLRLIYYSQIVNDFQKGDIAEGYSVSREKKESFPLTVTSAQKNPTAFYLCASSSWEREPGELFFGEGSRLTVL.

In this sample, this clone turned up once. The chain recombines TRBV28 with TRBJ2-2, with 8 nucleotides matching TRBD2. This CDR3 spans 17 amino acids. Germline CDR1 MDHEN, CDR2 SYDVKM. Trimming removed 1 base from V and 3 bases from J; junction bases left unmatched: 7. CDR3 loop: CASSLSGGRSHTGELFF. The DNA for the CDR3 is TGTGCCAGCAGTTTATCCGGCGGGAGGTCCCACACCGGGGAGCTGTTTTTT.

The chain combines TRBV7-9 with TRBJ2-7; D is uncertain. The germline gives CDR1 SEHNR, CDR2 FQNEAQ (reference sequence). The CDR3 is 11 residues long. The germline V and J ends were trimmed by 5 bases and 3 bases, with 5 bases remaining between them. In DNA form, the CDR3 reads TGTGCCAGCAGCCTAAACTACGAGCAGTACTTC. Translated: CASSLNYEQYF.

The genes are TRBV27 and TRBJ2-1, with D perhaps TRBD2 (7 bases). The CDR3 has 16 residues. Trimming stripped 5 bases from V and 2 bases from J, with 16 bases between. Germline V CDR1 and CDR2: MNHEY, SMNVEV (reference sequence). In DNA form, the CDR3 reads TGTGCCAGCAGTCCCCTATGGGGGGGCCCCTACAATGAGCAGTTCTTC. This gives the protein CASSPLWGGPYNEQFF.

The rearrangement joins TRBV25-1 to TRBJ1-1; D remains unclear. CDR3 length equals 12 residues. Looked up from germline, CDR1 is MGHDK and CDR2 is SYGVNS. V was cut by 3 bases and J by 4 bases, with 6 bases left in between. In nucleotides, the CDR3 is TGTGCCAGCAGTGACCGGGGCACTGAAGCTTTCTTT. It codes for CASSDRGTEAFF.

This chain uses TRBV28 with TRBJ2-7; maybe TRBD1 (5 bases). V shed 3 bases and J shed 0 bases, with 15 bases lying between them. The CDR3 sequence is 16 residues long. The germline V gene encodes CDR1 MDHEN and CDR2 SYDVKM. In nucleotides, the CDR3 is TGTGCCAGCAGTTTGTCCAGGGCCCCGGGCTCCTACGAGCAGTACTTC. Translation: CASSLSRAPGSYEQYF.

V and J are TRBV10-3 and TRBJ2-1, with TRBD1 identical over 8 bases. V lost 3 bases to trimming and J lost 2 bases; unmatched junction nucleotides: 6. Germline lookup yields CDR1 ENHRY and CDR2 SYGVKD. The CDR3 has 16 residues. This chain's CDR3 is CAISDRDRGPYNEQFF. The CDR3 region has the DNA TGTGCCATCAGTGACCGAGACAGGGGACCCTACAATGAGCAGTTCTTC.

CDR3 amino acids: CASRELGQVGEQYF. In nucleotides, the CDR3 is TGTGCCAGCAGAGAACTCGGACAGGTAGGGGAGCAGTACTTC. The chain couples TRBV28 to TRBJ2-7; 7 nucleotides align to TRBD1. CDR1 is MDHEN and CDR2 is SYDVKM in the germline V gene. The CDR3 loop spans 14 amino acids. The V gene end was trimmed by 6 bases and the J gene end by 7 bases; junction bases not matched to a gene: 12.

The J gene is TRBJ2-7, the V gene TRBV5-5; maybe TRBD2 (5 bases). Germline V gene sequence: CDR1 SGHKS, CDR2 YYEKEE (reference sequence). The V and J ends lost 4 bases and 7 bases respectively, with 24 bases between them. The CDR3 spans 16 residues. The CDR3 here is CASSVLRLPGSGEQYF. The CDR3 region has the DNA TGTGCCAGCAGCGTGTTAAGGCTCCCTGGCTCGGGGGAGCAGTACTTC.

This clone was observed once. The chain uses TRBV15 and TRBJ1-5; D is uncertain. Germline lookup yields CDR1 LNHNV and CDR2 YYDKDF (reference sequence). This CDR3 contains 14 residues. V was trimmed by 5 bases and J by 10 bases, leaving 18 bases between them. The CDR3 spells CATSEGTGGYPQHF. CDR3 bases: TGTGCCACCAGCGAAGGCACCGGCGGTTACCCCCAGCATTTT.